This T cell receptor beta chain comes out of a study of OX40 agonist ivuxolimab in advanced cancers. Some background on the complete study: Ivuxolimab was a fully human IgG2 agonistic monoclonal antibody targeting the costimulatory receptor OX40 (CD134). Intravenous ivuxolimab was administered to patients every 2 weeks at six dose levels: 0.01, 0.1, 0.3, 1.5, 3 and 10 mg/kg. Of the approximately 53 patients in dose escalation, 19 had hepatocellular carcinoma, around 15 had melanoma, 9 had renal cell carcinoma and 9 had head and neck cancer. The dose-escalation cohort was about 83% male with a mean age of approximately 60 years, ranging from roughly 23 to 90. Patients were allowed to have had prior anti-PD-1, anti-PD-L1 or anti-CTLA-4 therapy, and around 40% of the dose-escalation patients had previously received checkpoint inhibitors. Partial responses occurred in three dose-escalation patients, of whom one had hepatocellular carcinoma and two had cutaneous melanoma. Peripheral TCRbeta sequencing aimed to test whether ivuxolimab altered TCR sequence diversity and caused clonal T-cell expansion. The paper reports the monotherapy dose-escalation portion (N of about 56 patients) of the phase I ivuxolimab trial. Summary of the overall study and its limitations: In partial responders in the 0.1-3.0 mg/kg groups, normalized peripheral clonal expansion was found to be among the lowest, especially among CD8+ T cells. At doses of 0.1 to 3.0 mg/kg, clonal expansion of both CD4+ and CD8+ T cells in blood was seen between baseline and week 6. After ivuxolimab, CD8+ T cells had more expanded clones than CD4+ T cells on average. Low levels of normalized T-cell clonal expansion were also seen in some nonresponding patients. Which antigens the clonally expanded peripheral T cells were specific for was not determined.

To note about this clone: Which antigen it targets is not known. Per-base qualities were not stored, and no clone one base away is much larger.

The CDR3 runs 14 residues from the cysteine to the phenylalanine. The kept DNA is CDR3 alone, 42 bases in frame from the first base. The germline V and J ends show losses of 4 bases and 2 bases respectively, and no gene match explains 1 base of the junction. Taken from the germline V gene, the CDR1 and CDR2 loops are SGDLS and YYNGEE. Patients with autoimmune disease history or receiving systemic immunosuppression were excluded from the trial. Peripheral blood for TCR sequencing was drawn from every dose cohort at baseline, at cycle 4 day 1 and at cycle 7 day 1. The samples were drawn from a first-in-human, open-label, multicenter phase I dose-escalation trial of ivuxolimab. The trial enrolled adults with locally advanced or metastatic head and neck squamous cell, hepatocellular, melanoma or renal cell carcinoma. Before TCR sequencing, CD4+ T cells and CD8+ T cells from peripheral blood were sorted into separate populations.

For sequencing of the TCRbeta CDR3 region, genomic DNA was extracted from the sorted cells. The immunoSEQ Assay was used for sequencing of TCRbeta CDR3 regions. The clones in this table, taken by TCRdb from immuneACCESS, are in-frame only. Not every clone is retained; where verified, under half of the shortfall comes from an unresolved V gene, and the cause of the rest is unknown. The sample table shows 49,000 or so clones, and more than 65% are seen once. The leading ten clones occupy roughly 2.5% of the sample. This receptor chain uses TRBV9 and TRBJ2-7, and TRBD2 aligns with 12 junction nucleotides. The TCR comes from an adult with an advanced solid tumor such as melanoma, head and neck, liver or kidney cancer. Sequencing was performed on CD4+ or CD8+ T cells sorted from blood, taken in a trial of the OX40 agonist ivuxolimab. The DNA is TGTGCCAGCAGCAGACTAGCGGGGGCCTACGAGCAGTACTTC. Its product reads: CASSRLAGAYEQYF.